Below, 7 T cell receptor beta chains from the same sample are listed, as sequenced in a study of blood T cell repertoires in COVID-19 (dated by TCRdb to about 2020). The library was prepared using the immunoSEQ multiplex PCR assay. What TCRdb holds here is the immuneACCESS table cut down to in-frame rearrangements. Part of the clones is not present; checked against another copy, under half of the missing clones reflect an unresolved V gene, and the others are unexplained. Recorded for this sample are about 130,000 clones; roughly 83% of them occurred a single time. The leading ten clones occupy 7% to 10% of the sample. The material sequenced was PBMCs or T cells enriched from blood (not recorded which). The receptors were gathered from a man between 45 and 60 years old who had recovered from COVID-19.

Only one count was recorded for this clone. The gene calls are TRBV12-3 or TRBV12-4 and TRBJ1-1; 8 bases are a match to TRBD1. The CDR3 runs 13 residues. With 6 bases clipped from V and 1 base from J, the junction kept 1 base outside the gene matches. CDR3 bases: TGTGCCAGCAGGGGGACAGGGAACACTGAAGCTTTCTTT. It yields the protein CASRGTGNTEAFF.

The CDR3 region is CASSEGAREQYF. In nucleotides, the CDR3 is TGTGCCAGCAGTGAGGGGGCGAGGGAGCAGTACTTC. V gene TRBV2 combines with J gene TRBJ2-7, with D perhaps matching TRBD1 (6 bases). V was trimmed by 3 bases and J by 7 bases, leaving 10 bases between them. This CDR3 comprises 12 residues. Germline loops: CDR1 SNHLY, CDR2 FYNNEI. Supplemented by reference TRBV2 and TRBJ2-7, the full variable domain reads EPEVTQTPSHQVTQMGQEVILRCVPISNHLYFYWYRQILGQKVEFLVSFYNNEISEKSEIFDDQFSVERPDGSNFTLKIRSTKLEDSAMYFCASSEGAREQYFGPGTRLTVT.

The chain links TRBV7-3 to TRBJ2-5, with 10 bases identical to TRBD1. J lost 4 bases, V lost 2 bases, and 7 bases had no gene match. Germline-derived CDR1 and CDR2 are SGHTA and FQGTGA. The CDR3 loop spans 16 amino acids. The CDR3 region is CASSLGDRGLGETQYF. CDR3 DNA: TGTGCCAGCAGCTTAGGCGACAGGGGGCTGGGAGAGACCCAGTACTTC.

The chain is built from TRBV18 and TRBJ2-5; 7 bases are shared with TRBD1. Germline V CDR1 and CDR2: KGHSH, LQKENI. The V gene end was trimmed by 8 bases and the J gene end by 4 bases; junction bases not matched to a gene: 7. CDR3 length equals 13 residues. As DNA, the CDR3 is TGTGCCAGCCAGACAGGGAATGGAGAGACCCAGTACTTC. It is translated as CASQTGNGETQYF.

The chain combines TRBV7-2 with TRBJ2-5; the match to TRBD1 covers 7 bases. The germline V gene has CDR1 SGHTA and CDR2 FQGNSA. Trimming removed 8 bases from V and 5 bases from J; junction bases left unmatched: 5. The CDR3 has 12 residues. The CDR3 here is CASGDRVETQYF. As DNA, the CDR3 is TGTGCCAGCGGCGACAGGGTCGAGACCCAGTACTTC.

This chain links TRBV6-2 or TRBV6-3 with TRBJ1-2; D gene ambiguous. This CDR3 has 12 residues. The ends were cut back, 4 bases at V and 1 base at J, with 4 bases in the middle. Germline lookup yields CDR1 MNHEY and CDR2 SVGEGT. Here the CDR3 DNA reads TGTGCCAGCAGTTTCGTTAACTATGGCTACACCTTC. As protein: CASSFVNYGYTF.

This chain links TRBV7-8 with TRBJ2-3, with 12 nucleotides matching TRBD2. This CDR3 comprises 16 residues. From germline, CDR1 is SGHVS and CDR2 FQNEAQ. Trimming removed 1 base from V and 4 bases from J; junction bases left unmatched: 3. The CDR3 DNA sequence: TGTGCCAGCAGCTTAGGTCTAGCGGGGGGGCCAGATACGCAGTATTTT. It is translated as CASSLGLAGGPDTQYF.